The rows below give T cell receptor beta chains drawn from one sample of a study of shared clonotypes between healthy human individuals. Measured with immunoSEQ multiplex PCR; TCRdb has only the in-frame clones, and not every one. Of 1.5 million to 2.5 million clones in the sample, less than 95% were seen once. Sequencing was carried out using naive CD8+ T cells sorted from blood. These TCRs come from a man aged 18 to 29 in good health. CDR3s include the opening cysteine and the closing phenylalanine or tryptophan. A D gene is named only where the DNA matches it firmly. Size is omitted from some rows. Given values are once, few, many or a class for expanded clones.

V gene	D gene	clone size	CDR3 length	J gene	CDR3 protein	CDR3 DNA
TRBV30	TRBD1	once	14	TRBJ2-5	CAWEDRGGLETQYF	TGTGCCTGGGAGGACAGGGGCGGCCTGGAGACCCAGTACTTC
TRBV13	-	-	15	TRBJ2-2	CASSLGIRRDGELFF	TGTGCCAGCAGCTTAGGCATCAGGCGGGACGGGGAGCTGTTTTTT
TRBV4-1	TRBD1	-	16	TRBJ1-1	CASSQATEGANTEAFF	TGCGCCAGCAGCCAAGCGACGGAGGGGGCTAACACTGAAGCTTTCTTT
TRBV27	-	-	13	TRBJ1-3	CASSSGVGNTIYF	TGTGCCAGCAGTTCAGGGGTTGGAAACACCATATATTTT
TRBV4-1	-	-	13	TRBJ1-5	CASSLISNQPQHF	TGCGCCAGCAGCCTTATTAGCAATCAGCCCCAGCATTTT
TRBV7-9	-	-	12	TRBJ1-1	CASSWGNTEAFF	TGTGCCAGCAGCTGGGGGAACACTGAAGCTTTCTTT
TRBV2	TRBD2	-	17	TRBJ2-7	CASSEEGSGAFLYEQYF	TGTGCCAGCAGTGAGGAGGGTAGCGGGGCCTTCCTTTACGAGCAGTACTTC
TRBV18	-	-	16	TRBJ2-3	CASSHQWVANTDTQYF	TGTGCCAGCTCACACCAGTGGGTAGCGAACACAGATACGCAGTATTTT
TRBV28	TRBD1	-	17	TRBJ1-5	CASTAETGFGSNQPQHF	TGTGCCAGCACCGCAGAGACAGGGTTCGGGAGCAATCAGCCCCAGCATTTT
TRBV5-1	-	-	15	TRBJ1-2	CASSLVQGDNYGYTF	TGCGCCAGCAGCTTGGTCCAGGGTGACAACTATGGCTACACCTTC
TRBV7-5	-	-	13	TRBJ1-2	CARSWGQGYGYTF	TGTGCCAGAAGCTGGGGACAGGGCTATGGCTACACCTTC
TRBV15	TRBD2	-	19	TRBJ2-3	CATSREVGVVAGGTDTQYF	TGTGCCACCAGCAGAGAGGTGGGGGTCGTAGCGGGGGGCACAGATACGCAGTATTTT
TRBV6-1	TRBD2	-	15	TRBJ2-1	CASRTGLAGVYEQFF	TGTGCCAGCAGAACGGGACTAGCGGGAGTATATGAGCAGTTCTTC
TRBV5-4	TRBD1	-	14	TRBJ2-7	CASGDRGAVTEQYF	TGTGCCAGCGGGGACAGGGGCGCGGTGACCGAGCAGTACTTC
TRBV7-9	-	-	14	TRBJ2-5	CASSLAQIQETQYF	TGTGCCAGCAGCTTAGCGCAGATACAAGAGACCCAGTACTTC
TRBV2	TRBD1	-	13	TRBJ1-2	CASSGQANYGYTF	TGTGCCAGCAGCGGACAGGCCAACTATGGCTACACCTTC
TRBV6-5	TRBD1	-	15	TRBJ2-7	CASSYAQGDPYEQYF	TGTGCCAGCAGTTACGCCCAGGGGGACCCCTACGAGCAGTACTTC
TRBV6-6	-	-	13	TRBJ2-3	CASGSWDTDTQYF	TGTGCCAGCGGGAGTTGGGACACAGATACGCAGTATTTT
TRBV6-5	TRBD2	-	15	TRBJ2-5	CASRGLAGGLETQYF	TGTGCCAGCAGAGGACTAGCGGGAGGCCTGGAGACCCAGTACTTC
TRBV5-4	-	-	14	TRBJ2-7	CAYWGSAGSYEQYF	TGTGCCTACTGGGGGTCGGCGGGATCCTACGAGCAGTACTTC
TRBV28	-	-	15	TRBJ1-3	CASSPPGTSGNTIYF	TGTGCCAGCAGTCCCCCGGGGACCTCTGGAAACACCATATATTTT
TRBV2	TRBD1	-	17	TRBJ2-1	CASSDPVGTGMSDEQFF	TGTGCCAGCAGTGATCCAGTGGGGACAGGGATGAGCGATGAGCAGTTCTTC
TRBV7-9	TRBD2	-	18	TRBJ2-7	CASSLAPSSGRVIYEQYF	TGTGCCAGCAGCTTAGCCCCTTCTAGCGGGAGGGTCATCTACGAGCAGTACTTC
TRBV7-8	-	-	16	TRBJ2-2	CASSRAPGGGIGELFF	TGTGCCAGCAGTCGGGCCCCGGGAGGGGGCATCGGGGAGCTGTTTTTT
TRBV14	TRBD2	-	15	TRBJ2-3	CASSQGTSGGDTQYF	TGTGCCAGCAGCCAAGGGACTAGCGGGGGGGATACGCAGTATTTT
TRBV27	-	-	15	TRBJ2-1	CASSLSGGAEGEQFF	TGTGCCAGCAGTTTATCGGGGGGTGCTGAGGGTGAGCAGTTCTTC
TRBV2	TRBD2	-	16	TRBJ2-1	CASSEAGLAIYNEQFF	TGTGCCAGCAGTGAAGCAGGACTAGCGATCTACAATGAGCAGTTCTTC
TRBV11-2	-	-	13	TRBJ2-7	CASSPDALYEQYF	TGTGCCAGCAGCCCCGACGCCCTTTACGAGCAGTACTTC
TRBV5-4	TRBD1	-	12	TRBJ1-2	CASRTGGNGYTF	TGTGCCAGCAGGACAGGGGGAAATGGCTACACCTTC
TRBV19	TRBD1	-	13	TRBJ2-3	CASGDREEDTQYF	TGTGCCAGTGGGGACAGGGAGGAAGATACGCAGTATTTT
TRBV6-5	TRBD2	-	14	TRBJ2-2	CASMGLATSEELFF	TGTGCCAGCATGGGACTAGCGACCTCCGAGGAGCTGTTTTTT
TRBV5-1	-	-	14	TRBJ2-7	CASSFIEGSYEQYF	TGCGCCAGCAGCTTTATAGAAGGCTCCTACGAGCAGTACTTC
TRBV4-3	-	-	15	TRBJ1-5	CASSQDGESNQPQHF	TGCGCCAGCAGCCAAGATGGAGAAAGCAATCAGCCCCAGCATTTT
TRBV19	-	-	16	TRBJ1-5	CASSIGEGGGNQPQHF	TGTGCCAGTAGTATCGGGGAGGGAGGGGGCAATCAGCCCCAGCATTTT
TRBV5-6	-	once	13	TRBJ1-2	CASSLDTNYGYTF	TGTGCCAGCAGCTTGGACACGAACTATGGCTACACCTTC
TRBV11-2	TRBD2	-	14	TRBJ2-7	CASSLGLATYEQYF	TGTGCCAGCAGCTTGGGACTAGCTACCTACGAGCAGTACTTC
TRBV7-3	TRBD1	-	14	TRBJ2-7	CASSLIGGQDEQYF	TGTGCCAGCAGCTTAATAGGGGGCCAGGACGAGCAGTACTTC
TRBV7-3	TRBD2	-	15	TRBJ2-2	CASRDFGTSAGELFF	TGTGCCAGCAGAGACTTCGGGACTAGCGCCGGGGAGCTGTTTTTT
TRBV14	TRBD1	-	14	TRBJ2-7	CASSQGTGWIEQYF	TGTGCCAGCAGCCAAGGGACAGGGTGGATCGAGCAGTACTTC
TRBV6-5	TRBD2	once	14	TRBJ2-7	CASSFAAGGREQYF	TGTGCCAGCTCCTTTGCAGCGGGAGGAAGAGAGCAGTACTTC
TRBV30	-	-	13	TRBJ2-3	CAWSVQDTDTQYF	TGTGCCTGGAGTGTACAGGACACAGATACGCAGTATTTT
TRBV18	TRBD1	-	17	TRBJ2-1	CASSPEFGTGSYNEQFF	TGTGCCAGCTCACCTGAATTCGGGACAGGGAGCTACAATGAGCAGTTCTTC
TRBV6-1	-	few	15	TRBJ1-5	CASSEGQYSNQPQHF	TGTGCCAGCAGTGAAGGGCAATATAGCAATCAGCCCCAGCATTTT
TRBV5-1	TRBD1	-	17	TRBJ1-2	CASSSSSGTGYNYGYTF	TGCGCCAGCAGCTCCTCGTCCGGGACAGGTTATAACTATGGCTACACCTTC
TRBV30	-	-	14	TRBJ2-7	CAWRYGPAGHEQYF	TGTGCCTGGAGGTACGGACCGGCAGGGCACGAGCAGTACTTC
TRBV2	TRBD2	-	16	TRBJ2-7	CASSAGSGGADYEQYF	TGTGCCAGCAGTGCAGGTAGCGGGGGGGCGGACTACGAGCAGTACTTC
TRBV4-3	-	-	16	TRBJ2-1	CASSPDSSSSYNEQFF	TGCGCCAGCAGTCCGGACAGTTCTAGCTCCTACAATGAGCAGTTCTTC
TRBV4-1	TRBD2	-	16	TRBJ2-1	CASSQGTSGRMSEQFF	TGCGCCAGCAGCCAAGGGACTAGCGGGAGAATGAGTGAGCAGTTCTTC
TRBV7-6	TRBD1	-	15	TRBJ2-7	CASSLAGTGFHEQYF	TGTGCCAGCAGCTTAGCGGGGACAGGGTTCCACGAGCAGTACTTC
TRBV6-5	TRBD1	-	15	TRBJ1-2	CASGPTGGNGYGYTF	TGTGCCAGCGGCCCGACAGGGGGCAATGGCTATGGCTACACCTTC
TRBV2	TRBD1	-	13	TRBJ2-7	CAGNRDRGDEQYF	TGTGCCGGAAACCGGGACAGGGGCGACGAGCAGTACTTC
TRBV11-2	-	-	16	TRBJ2-4	CASSLEGLGAKNIQYF	TGTGCCAGCAGCTTAGAGGGTCTCGGAGCCAAAAACATTCAGTACTTC
TRBV19	-	-	13	TRBJ2-7	CASSILEGYEQYF	TGTGCCAGTAGTATCTTGGAGGGTTACGAGCAGTACTTC
TRBV6-5	TRBD2	-	15	TRBJ2-2	CASRPSGGETGELFF	TGTGCCAGCAGACCTAGCGGGGGGGAAACCGGGGAGCTGTTTTTT
TRBV11-2	TRBD2	-	16	TRBJ2-1	CASSLAGGNSYNEQFF	TGTGCCAGCAGCTTAGCCGGGGGGAACTCCTACAATGAGCAGTTCTTC
TRBV2	TRBD2	-	16	TRBJ2-3	CASSRGTSGSTDTQYF	TGTGCCAGCAGTAGGGGGACTAGCGGAAGCACAGATACGCAGTATTTT
TRBV10-3	TRBD1	once	13	TRBJ2-1	CAINGQEYNEQFF	TGTGCCATCAATGGACAGGAGTACAATGAGCAGTTCTTC
TRBV11-2	-	-	14	TRBJ2-7	CASSLGQSLYEQYF	TGTGCCAGCAGCTTAGGACAGTCCCTCTACGAGCAGTACTTC
TRBV9	-	-	14	TRBJ2-7	CASSGPGLVYEQYF	TGTGCCAGCAGCGGACCGGGACTCGTCTACGAGCAGTACTTC